The T cell receptor (beta chain) under discussion was sequenced for a study of T-cell memory formation after mild COVID-19. With constant-segment primers, 5'RACE yielded cDNA libraries of TCR alpha and TCR beta that carried sample barcodes and UMIs. TCRdb reanalysed the 5' RACE reads using MiXCR and keeps one entry per CDR3 protein. The sample lists about 430,000 distinct CDR3 sequences, about 20% occurring once. Concerning this clonotype itself: Its matching antigen is unknown. One end of the junction fails to match germline, which may point to a read error.

General observations from the study: Day 37-peaking second-wave clones had unconfirmed SARS-CoV-2 specificity.

This receptor was obtained from a man younger than 35 who had mild COVID-19 (a few samples of this study predate the infection). Cell type and time point are not known. The sample comprised PBMCs or a T cell subset sorted from them (not recorded which).

CDR3 bases: TGTGCCAGCAGTATAGCTGGGGGGCGCGCGGAGGGCTACACCTTC. Translation: CASSIAGGRAEGYTF. The chain carries TRBV12-3 or TRBV12-4 and TRBJ1-2, with D maybe TRBD1 (6 bases). This CDR3 has 15 residues.